This T cell receptor beta chain was captured by sequencing in a study of CD8+ T cells in alopecia areata. Overall study findings and caveats: Relative to mice, TCR sharing across patients was less clear, a difference possibly HLA-related. Affected scalp, especially in alopecia totalis/universalis, had a higher clonality than normal scalp did.

Points on this clone: Its antigen is not known.

Extraction of RNA preceded its reverse transcription into cDNA, which served as the sequencing template. The repertoire was sequenced with immunoSEQ multiplex PCR; TCRdb's copy has only in-frame clones and lacks some. The sample carries roughly 30,000 clones, less than 65% recorded once. The sample taken for sequencing was NKG2D-high CD8+ T cells sorted from blood. The source of this sequence is a human donor with alopecia areata.

CDR3 protein: CASSLVGHGELFF. In DNA, the CDR3 is TGTGCCAGCAGCTTAGTGGGCCACGGGGAGCTGTTTTTT. J is TRBJ2-2 and V is TRBV11-2; D unresolved. V dropped 1 base and J dropped 7 bases, with 7 bases sitting between them. The germline CDR1 and CDR2 sequences are SGHAT and FQNNGV. The CDR3 is made up of 13 amino acids. Looking up the rest from reference TRBV11-2 and TRBJ2-2 gives the full variable domain: EAGVAQSPRYKIIEKRQSVAFWCNPISGHATLYWYQQILGQGPKLLIQFQNNGVVDDSQLPKDRFSAERLKGVDSTLKIQPAKLEDSAVYLCASSLVGHGELFFGEGSRLTVL.